Below, 24 T cell receptor beta chains from the same sample are listed, as sequenced in a study of beta chain features in type 1 diabetes. Study-level results: Moderately but significantly shorter TCRB CDR3s were found in Type 1 diabetes patients in all four CD4+ subsets.

The antigens these receptors bind are not known. Every bit of the isolated RNA underwent reverse transcription, so sequencing read expressed TCRB transcripts. Method: immunoSEQ multiplex PCR; TCRdb's copy keeps in-frame clones and lacks some. The sample carries about 160,000 clones, around 63% recorded once. Sequenced: naive CD4+ T cells from blood. The receptor source for this set is a man younger than 45 with type 1 diabetes.

V and J are TRBV7-2 and TRBJ2-1, with 10 bases lining up with TRBD2. Germline CDR1 reads SGHTA; CDR2 reads FQGNSA. With 3 bases clipped from V and 7 bases from J, the junction kept 6 bases outside the gene matches. CDR3 size: 15 residues. The CDR3 loop is CASSFSGGAENEQFF. CDR3 DNA sequence: TGTGCCAGCAGCTTCAGCGGGGGGGCCGAGAATGAGCAGTTCTTC.

This clone came up a few times. V gene TRBV4-3 combines with J gene TRBJ2-1; TRBD2 aligns across 12 bases. Germline V gene lookup returns CDR1 LGHNA and CDR2 YSLEER. V was pared by 4 bases and J by 9 bases, with 7 bases of the junction left unmatched. This CDR3 contains 15 residues. CDR3 in DNA: TGCGCCAGCAGCCCAAGGACTAGCGGGGAAGGTGAGCAGTTCTTC. Translating it yields CASSPRTSGEGEQFF.

The V gene is TRBV5-6, the J gene TRBJ2-4, with TRBD1 as a possible D gene (6 bases). The germline V and J ends were trimmed by 4 bases and 4 bases, with 15 bases remaining between them. This CDR3 has 15 residues. In germline, CDR1 is SGHDT, CDR2 YYEEEE. The CDR3 region is CASSLLLTGKNIQYF. The CDR3 DNA reads as TGTGCCAGCAGCCTCCTCCTTACAGGGAAAAACATTCAGTACTTC.

This clone was picked up a small number of times. This same CDR3 is encoded by further DNA sequences in the sample. The chain carries TRBV30 and TRBJ2-7; D not certain. Between the trimmed V and J ends, which lost 0 bases and 4 bases, there was a span of 7 bases. Per the germline V gene, CDR1 is GTSNPN and CDR2 is SVGIG (reference sequence). The CDR3 is made up of 12 amino acids. The CDR3 DNA reads TGTGCCTGGAGTGTTCAAGGTTACGAGCAGTACTTC. Its protein is CAWSVQGYEQYF.

This rearrangement joins TRBV9 to TRBJ1-1, with D possibly matching TRBD1 (6 bases). In germline, CDR1 is SGDLS, CDR2 YYNGEE. CDR3 length equals 17 residues. With 4 bases removed from V and 2 bases from J, the gap between germline ends came to 21 bases. CDR3 sequence (DNA): TGTGCCAGCAGCACGATGGGGACGGGACACCTTAACACTGAAGCTTTCTTT. It translates to CASSTMGTGHLNTEAFF.

This clone occurred a few times. The chain links TRBV30 to TRBJ1-1, with D hard to call. The germline V gene has CDR1 GTSNPN and CDR2 SVGIG (reference sequence). The CDR3 covers 12 residues. With 2 bases removed from V and 7 bases from J, the gap between germline ends came to 11 bases. For the CDR3, the DNA is TGTGCCTGGAGTTCGCCGGCACGTGAAGCTTTCTTT. Its translation is CAWSSPAREAFF.

The rearrangement links TRBV29-1 to TRBJ2-7; D uncertain. Germline V lookup: CDR1 SQVTM, CDR2 ANQGSEA. There are 12 residues in the CDR3. V was cut by 2 bases and J by 1 base, with 6 bases left in between. As DNA, the CDR3 is TGCAGCGTTGAAATAGGGTCCTACGAGCAGTACTTC. Translating it yields CSVEIGSYEQYF.

This chain joins TRBV30 and TRBJ2-7, with a weak D call TRBD1 (5 bases). Trimming shortened V by 2 bases and J by 4 bases, and 21 bases separated the two germline ends. This CDR3 spans 16 amino acids. CDR1 is GTSNPN and CDR2 is SVGIG in the germline V gene (reference sequence). The DNA of the CDR3 is TGTGCCTGGAGTACCCAGGGTCTGCTCCCTAAGTACGAGCAGTACTTC. Protein sequence: CAWSTQGLLPKYEQYF.

This clone was seen a handful of times. The V and J genes are TRBV29-1 and TRBJ2-1; 8 bases are shared with TRBD1. Trimming took 7 bases from V and 5 from J; bases not matched to a gene: 7. This CDR3 region has 13 residues. Germline loops: CDR1 SQVTM, CDR2 ANQGSEA. CDR3 sequence: CSDDRGYDNEQFF. CDR3 DNA sequence: TGCAGCGACGACAGGGGATATGACAATGAGCAGTTCTTC.

This sequence joins TRBV29-1 and TRBJ2-3; TRBD2 matches at 9 bases. The V segment lost 4 bases and the J segment 1 base; nucleotides outside the gene matches: 6. The CDR3 totals 15 residues. From germline, CDR1 is SQVTM and CDR2 ANQGSEA. CDR3 DNA sequence: TGCAGCGTTGTAAGGACTAGCGCCGGCACAGATACGCAGTATTTT. It codes for CSVVRTSAGTDTQYF.

V gene TRBV11-2 combines with J gene TRBJ2-3; weak D call: TRBD1 (5 bases). The ends were cut back, 2 bases at V and 2 bases at J, with 8 bases in the middle. Germline assignment: CDR1 SGHAT and CDR2 FQNNGV. The CDR3 contains 14 residues. CDR3 region: CASSLRQNTDTQYF. Here the CDR3 DNA reads TGTGCCAGCAGCTTACGACAGAACACAGATACGCAGTATTTT.

This rearrangement joins TRBV12-5 to TRBJ2-2; possibly TRBD1 or TRBD2 for D (5 bases each). Germline V gives CDR1 LGHNT, CDR2 FRNRAP. This CDR3 spans 14 amino acids. Deletions cut 7 bases from V and 4 bases from J, with 13 bases between. CDR3 sequence (DNA): TGTGCTAGTGCCCGGGACCAGAGCACCGGGGAGCTGTTTTTT. Its protein product is CASARDQSTGELFF.

This clone has just a few counts. The chain recombines TRBV29-1 with TRBJ2-3, with 9 positions matching TRBD2. Per germline, CDR1 SQVTM and CDR2 ANQGSEA. V was pared by 5 bases and J by 0 bases, with 0 bases of the junction left unmatched. The CDR3 spans 13 residues. CDR3 loop: CSVSGGSTDTQYF. Written as DNA, the CDR3 is TGCAGCGTTAGCGGGGGGAGCACAGATACGCAGTATTTT.

Only a few counts were recorded for this clone. The V and J genes are TRBV6-5 and TRBJ2-3, with D perhaps matching TRBD2 (5 bases). Between the trimmed V and J ends, which lost 0 bases and 11 bases, there was a span of 12 bases. Germline CDR1 and CDR2: MNHEY and SVGAGI. This CDR3 region has 13 residues. For the CDR3, the DNA is TGTGCCAGCAGTTACTCGACCCTTACTAGGCAGTATTTT. Protein: CASSYSTLTRQYF.

The chain couples TRBV11-3 to TRBJ2-2, with no clear D. Looked up from germline, CDR1 is SGHNT and CDR2 is YENEEA. This CDR3 comprises 13 residues. V was pared by 0 bases and J by 5 bases, with 4 bases between. The CDR3 loop reads CASSLELTGELFF. Here the CDR3 DNA reads TGTGCCAGCAGCTTAGAGTTGACCGGGGAGCTGTTTTTT.

The gene calls are TRBV25-1 and TRBJ2-4; D might be TRBD1 (5 bases). The germline V gene has CDR1 MGHDK and CDR2 SYGVNS. This CDR3 region has 16 residues. The V end lost 4 bases, the J end lost 0 bases, and 13 bases lay between the germline ends. DNA for the CDR3: TGTGCCAGCAGTGGTCAGGGAATCGAAGCCAAAAACATTCAGTACTTC. It translates to CASSGQGIEAKNIQYF.

This sequence joins TRBV5-1 and TRBJ2-1, with TRBD1 identical over 7 bases. The CDR3 consists of 16 residues. Germline loops: CDR1 SGHRS, CDR2 YFSETQ. V lost 3 bases, J lost 7 bases, and 13 bases stayed unmatched. Here the CDR3 DNA reads TGCGCCAGCAGCTCGACGATTACACAGGGGTGGAATGAGCAGTTCTTC. Translating gives CASSSTITQGWNEQFF.

This rearrangement joins TRBV30 to TRBJ1-3; 9 bases fit TRBD1. Germline lookup yields CDR1 GTSNPN and CDR2 SVGIG (reference sequence). The CDR3 has 13 amino acids. J gave up 4 bases and V 4 bases, and 2 bases lay outside the gene matches. CDR3 in DNA: TGTGCCTGGACGGGACAGGGCGGAAACACCATATATTTT. Amino acids: CAWTGQGGNTIYF.

The chain combines TRBV11-2 with TRBJ2-3, with 10 nucleotides matching TRBD2. Germline assignment: CDR1 SGHAT and CDR2 FQNNGV. The CDR3 spans 16 residues. The junction had 8 bases not matched to a gene; V was cut back by 5 bases and J by 3 bases. The CDR3: CASSARTSGATDTQYF. The CDR3 nucleotides read TGTGCCAGCAGCGCCCGGACTAGCGGAGCTACAGATACGCAGTATTTT.

This clone was detected a few times. The rearrangement uses TRBV2 and TRBJ2-4, with 7 bases lining up with TRBD1. In germline, CDR1 is SNHLY, CDR2 FYNNEI. Losses at the gene ends were 5 bases for V and 9 bases for J; bases not matched to a gene: 7. This CDR3 region has 13 residues. For the CDR3, the DNA is TGTGCCAGCAGTTCGACAGGGTCTCGCATTCAGTACTTC. The encoded protein is CASSSTGSRIQYF.

This clone has only a few counts. The gene calls are TRBV29-1 and TRBJ1-1, with D possibly being TRBD1 (6 bases). V shed 2 bases and J shed 2 bases, with 9 bases lying between them. Looked up from germline, CDR1 is SQVTM and CDR2 is ANQGSEA. There are 13 residues in the CDR3. This CDR3 is CSVERQENTEAFF. The CDR3 DNA reads TGCAGCGTTGAACGACAGGAAAACACTGAAGCTTTCTTT.

The chain joins TRBV7-9 to TRBJ1-4, with D tentatively TRBD1 (5 bases). Trimming removed 3 bases from V and 8 bases from J, with 13 bases in between. The CDR3 covers 14 residues. Germline CDR1 reads SEHNR; CDR2 reads FQNEAQ (reference sequence). The CDR3 is CASSLFGTGEKLFF. The CDR3 DNA is TGTGCCAGCAGCTTGTTTGGGACGGGGGAAAAACTGTTTTTT.

The V and J genes are TRBV6-6 and TRBJ2-3, with a weak D call TRBD1 (5 bases). Trimming took 4 bases from V and 6 from J, leaving 20 bases between them. CDR3 length equals 16 residues. CDR1 and CDR2 (germline): MNHNY, SVGAGI (reference sequence). CDR3 bases: TGTGCCAGCAGTTCCCCGGTGGGGCCTGCAGGGGATACGCAGTATTTT. Its protein product is CASSSPVGPAGDTQYF.

This clone has just a few counts. Written as DNA, the CDR3 is TGTGCCAGCTCACCACCGGGACAGGGGGCTTCACCCCTCCACTTT. Translation: CASSPPGQGASPLHF. This chain joins TRBV18 and TRBJ1-6; 12 bases fit TRBD1. The CDR3 loop spans 15 amino acids. Germline V lookup: CDR1 KGHSH, CDR2 LQKENI. V shed 0 bases, J shed 9 bases, and the junction held 0 bases outside the gene matches.